One sample yielded the 25 T cell receptor beta chains listed below, sequenced in a study of T cells in Graves' hyperthyroidism and ophthalmopathy. Amplification of TCR beta CDR3 regions was performed using RNA transcripts as template. In the first-round RT-PCR of the TCR CDR3, the HTBI primer set was used. TCRdb reprocessed the multiplex PCR reads via MiXCR and lists one record per CDR3 protein. The sample lists about 530,000 distinct CDR3 sequences; about 15% were seen once. The sample consisted of blood. The receptors shown here come from a woman between 18 and 29 years old with Graves' ophthalmopathy.

The table lists this clonotype with a few counts. This rearrangement joins TRBV4-2 to TRBJ1-2; TRBD1 aligns across 9 bases. J lost 3 bases, V lost 1 base, and 12 bases had no gene match. Germline CDR1 reads LGHNA; CDR2 reads YNFKEQ. CDR3 length: 18 amino acids. In DNA, the CDR3 is TGTGCCAGCAGCCAAGTGGGGGTAACGGGACAGGGAGACTATGGCTACACCTTC. Encoded protein: CASSQVGVTGQGDYGYTF.

This sequence joins TRBV19 and TRBJ1-1; D gene ambiguous. The CDR3 totals 13 residues. Germline V gene data show CDR1 as LNHDA and CDR2 as SQIVND (reference sequence). Deletions cut 0 bases from V and 4 bases from J, with 6 bases between. The CDR3 region has the DNA TGTGCCAGTAGTATAGAGGGTTCCACTGAAGCTTTCTTT. Protein sequence: CASSIEGSTEAFF.

This clonotype appeared a few times. The rearrangement links TRBV15 to TRBJ2-2; tentatively, D is TRBD2 (6 bases). Trimming took off 0 bases at V and 2 bases at J, with 10 bases between the two ends. The CDR3 consists of 16 residues. The germline V gene encodes CDR1 LNHNV and CDR2 YYDKDF (reference sequence). In DNA form, the CDR3 reads TGTGCCACCAGCAGAGATTACGGGGGTAACACCGGGGAGCTGTTTTTT. Its protein is CATSRDYGGNTGELFF.

This clonotype was seen repeatedly, ten times or more. This chain uses TRBV20-1 with TRBJ2-7, with 10 bases fitting TRBD2. Germline trimming cut 6 bases from V and 2 bases from J; bases unmatched to any gene: 4. The CDR3 is made up of 13 amino acids. The germline V gene encodes CDR1 DFQATT and CDR2 SNEGSKA (reference sequence). The CDR3 sequence: CSATGTSAYEQYF. DNA of the CDR3: TGCAGTGCCACCGGGACTAGCGCCTACGAGCAGTACTTC.

This clonotype came up many times. The rearrangement joins TRBV11-3 to TRBJ2-1, with D perhaps matching TRBD2 (6 bases). The CDR3 totals 15 residues. Per the germline V gene, CDR1 is SGHNT and CDR2 is YENEEA. Deletions cut 0 bases from V and 5 bases from J, with 11 bases between. The CDR3 bases are TGTGCCAGCAGCTTAGAAGGGACTTTAAACAATGAGCAGTTCTTC. Translated, it gives CASSLEGTLNNEQFF.

This clonotype was recorded many times. V usage is TRBV3-1 and J usage is TRBJ2-7, with a weak D call TRBD1 (5 bases). This CDR3 contains 14 residues. V lost 4 bases, J lost 9 bases, and 19 bases lay in between. Germline values: CDR1 LGHDT, CDR2 YNNKEL (reference sequence). The CDR3 DNA reads TGTGCCAGCAGCCCTGGACACGGATCAATGACGCAGTACTTC. Its translation is CASSPGHGSMTQYF.

The chain joins TRBV20-1 to TRBJ2-7, with D tentatively TRBD1 (6 bases). The CDR3 totals 11 residues. Germline V gene data show CDR1 as DFQATT and CDR2 as SNEGSKA (reference sequence). With 5 bases removed from V and 3 bases from J, the gap between germline ends came to 8 bases. The CDR3 is CSAQQGYEQYF. The CDR3 DNA is TGCAGTGCTCAACAGGGCTACGAGCAGTACTTC.

This clonotype has a count of ten or more. The chain carries TRBV5-1 and TRBJ2-3, with D perhaps matching TRBD2 (7 bases). CDR3 size: 14 residues. Trimming removed 5 bases from V and 3 bases from J, with 13 bases in between. Per germline, CDR1 SGHRS and CDR2 YFSETQ. The CDR3 bases are TGCGCCAGCAGAGGGGGGGCTATGACAGATACGCAGTATTTT. Its translation: CASRGGAMTDTQYF.

On this clonotype: Given the absence of the conserved phenylalanine or tryptophan at the CDR3 end, a read error is likely. The V and J genes are TRBV28 and TRBJ1-5; D ambiguous. The germline CDR1 and CDR2 sequences are MDHEN and SYDVKM. The ends were cut back, 3 bases at V and 3 bases at J, with 24 bases in the middle. The CDR3 covers 19 residues. The CDR3, as DNA: TGTGCCAGCAGTTTTGTCCGTCGGGAAGATAGGATAGACAATCAGCCCCAGCATCTT. It is translated as CASSFVRREDRIDNQPQHL.

This clonotype was picked up many times. The chain uses TRBV5-5 and TRBJ2-5; D ambiguous. Germline CDR1 and CDR2: SGHKS and YYEKEE (reference sequence). CDR3 length: 12 residues. V was clipped by 3 bases and J by 6 bases, with 9 bases between them. This CDR3 is CASSSGTKTQYF. CDR3 DNA sequence: TGTGCCAGCAGCTCAGGCACAAAGACCCAGTACTTC. The full variable domain, with the rest looked up from reference TRBV5-5 and TRBJ2-5, is DAGVTQSPTHLIKTRGQQVTLRCSPISGHKSVSWYQQVLGQGPQFIFQYYEKEERGRGNFPDRFSARQFPNYSSELNVNALLLGDSALYLCASSSGTKTQYFGPGTRLLVL.

In this sample, this clonotype turned up many times. The rearrangement joins TRBV3-1 to TRBJ1-1; the D is unclear. Germline values: CDR1 LGHDT, CDR2 YNNKEL (reference sequence). The CDR3 has 12 residues. Trimming removed 3 bases from V and 7 bases from J, with 9 bases in between. CDR3 protein: CASSQGSLEAFF. The CDR3 DNA reads TGTGCCAGCAGCCAGGGATCCCTTGAAGCTTTCTTT. Using reference TRBV3-1 and TRBJ1-1 for the parts outside the CDR3, the full variable domain is DTAVSQTPKYLVTQMGNDKSIKCEQNLGHDTMYWYKQDSKKFLKIMFSYNNKELIINETVPNRFSPKSPDKAHLNLHINSLELGDSAVYFCASSQGSLEAFFGQGTRLTVV.

V usage is TRBV2 and J usage is TRBJ1-5, with D possibly being TRBD1 (5 bases). Germline CDR1 is SNHLY and CDR2 is FYNNEI. V dropped 7 bases and J dropped 7 bases, with 14 bases sitting between them. The CDR3 spans 13 residues. As DNA, the CDR3 is TGTGCCAGCAAGAGGGACGGGAACCAGCCCCAGCATTTT. Protein: CASKRDGNQPQHF.

The J gene is TRBJ2-7, the V gene TRBV28, with TRBD1 identical over 7 bases. Germline V lookup: CDR1 MDHEN, CDR2 SYDVKM. V lost 6 bases and J lost 5; bases outside the gene matches: 10. This CDR3 contains 14 residues. CDR3 sequence: CASSPTGLRDEQYF. CDR3 nucleotide sequence: TGTGCCAGCAGCCCGACAGGGCTCAGAGACGAGCAGTACTTC.

This clonotype came up many times. The rearrangement uses TRBV20-1 and TRBJ2-5; 10 nucleotides match TRBD2. V shed 5 bases and J 5 bases; nucleotides not matched to a gene: 11. The CDR3 is 15 amino acids. The germline CDR1 and CDR2 sequences are DFQATT and SNEGSKA (reference sequence). The CDR3 reads CSAPTAGGPHETQYF. For the CDR3, the DNA is TGCAGTGCTCCGACAGCGGGAGGGCCTCATGAGACCCAGTACTTC.

The table lists this clonotype with many counts. V is TRBV4-3 and J is TRBJ2-5; 8 bases line up with TRBD1. In germline, CDR1 is LGHNA, CDR2 YSLEER. The CDR3 runs 17 residues. V shed 0 bases and J 1 base; nucleotides not matched to a gene: 7. Here the CDR3 reads CASSQDRGQVRQETQYF. The CDR3 DNA is TGCGCCAGCAGCCAAGATCGGGGACAGGTCCGCCAAGAGACCCAGTACTTC.

Concerning this clonotype: Just one base apart from a much larger clone, this may be a read error. This chain joins TRBV7-2 and TRBJ1-1; D is uncertain. Per the germline V gene, CDR1 is SGHTA and CDR2 is FQGNSA. The CDR3 sequence is 15 residues long. Here the CDR3 reads CAWSVTEPGYTEASF. The DNA for the CDR3 is TGTGCCTGGAGTGTAACGGAGCCGGGGTACACTGAAGCTTCCTTT.

This clonotype was counted ten times or more. V and J are TRBV30 and TRBJ1-1, with TRBD1 matching over 11 bases. With V trimmed by 0 bases and J by 6 bases, 3 bases remained unmatched. The germline V gene has CDR1 GTSNPN and CDR2 SVGIG (reference sequence). This CDR3 contains 14 residues. The CDR3 reads CAWSVGQGGSEAFF. CDR3 nucleotides: TGTGCCTGGAGTGTGGGACAGGGGGGGTCTGAAGCTTTCTTT.

In this sample, this clonotype turned up a few times. V and J are TRBV20-1 and TRBJ1-3, with TRBD1 identical over 7 bases. The J segment lost 0 bases and the V segment lost 5 bases, leaving 7 bases of the junction unmatched. Germline V gives CDR1 DFQATT, CDR2 SNEGSKA (reference sequence). The CDR3 sequence is 15 residues long. The CDR3 DNA reads TGCAGTGCTCGGGACAGCGCGAGCTCTGGAAACACCATATATTTT. This gives the protein CSARDSASSGNTIYF.

There are a few counts of this clonotype. The genes are TRBV5-1 and TRBJ2-2; 10 bases fit TRBD2. Germline loops: CDR1 SGHRS, CDR2 YFSETQ. The CDR3 spans 13 residues. Trimming removed 7 bases from V and 5 bases from J; junction bases left unmatched: 2. CDR3 DNA: TGCGCCAGCGGGACTAGCGAGACCGGGGAGCTGTTTTTT. This sequence encodes CASGTSETGELFF.

This clonotype was counted at least ten times. The rearrangement joins TRBV12-3 or TRBV12-4 to TRBJ2-3, with 9 bases lining up with TRBD1. V dropped 5 bases and J dropped 3; count of bases not matched to a gene: 15. This CDR3 has 18 amino acids. CDR3 sequence (DNA): TGTGCCAGCAGTCGTGTACTGGGGACAGGGAGACCGACAGATACGCAGTATTTT. Its protein is CASSRVLGTGRPTDTQYF.

Points on this clonotype: Just one base apart from a much larger clone, this may be a read error. DNA for the CDR3: TGTGCCAGCAGCTCTTATGGAGGGGGCTACACCTTC. Its translation is CASSSYGGGYTF. This chain joins TRBV7-2 and TRBJ1-2; D not certain. Germline V gene lookup returns CDR1 SGHTA and CDR2 FQGNSA. The V end lost 4 bases, the J end lost 8 bases, and 11 bases lay between the germline ends. There are 12 residues in the CDR3.

This clonotype was seen more than once but under ten times. Here the CDR3 DNA reads TGTGCCAGCAGCCAGGAGACGGCAACCTCTGGAAACACCATATATTTT. Translated: CASSQETATSGNTIYF. The chain employs TRBV6-1 and TRBJ1-3; D remains unclear. The CDR3 runs 16 residues. Trimming removed 6 bases from V and 0 bases from J, with 15 bases in between. Germline V gene sequence: CDR1 MNHNS, CDR2 SASEGT.

This clonotype has at least ten counts. The CDR3 DNA reads as TGTGCCAGCAGTTATCGGGGGGCTACTGAAGCTTTCTTT. Translating gives CASSYRGATEAFF. The chain has TRBV6-5 and TRBJ1-1, with a weak D call TRBD1 (6 bases). V was shortened by 3 bases and J by 5 bases, with 10 bases between the two germline ends. Germline V gene sequence: CDR1 MNHEY, CDR2 SVGAGI. CDR3 length: 13 residues.

This clonotype showed up just a few times. The rearrangement links TRBV7-2 to TRBJ2-3; 7 bases are shared with TRBD2. The germline gives CDR1 SGHTA, CDR2 FQGNSA. V shed 3 bases and J 1 base; nucleotides not matched to a gene: 4. This CDR3 comprises 15 residues. CDR3 DNA: TGTGCCAGCAGCTTCAGCGGGAAGGGCACAGATACGCAGTATTTT. Its translation: CASSFSGKGTDTQYF. Drawing the rest from reference TRBV7-2 and TRBJ2-3, the complete variable domain is GAGVSQSPSNKVTEKGKDVELRCDPISGHTALYWYRQSLGQGLEFLIYFQGNSAPDKSGLPSDRFSAERTGGSVSTLTIQRTQQEDSAVYLCASSFSGKGTDTQYFGPGTRLTVL.

J is TRBJ2-7 and V is TRBV4-1; D uncertain. Trimming left V 0 bases short and J 2 bases short, with 20 bases between. The CDR3 has 18 residues. Germline V gives CDR1 MGHRA, CDR2 YSYEKL. In nucleotides, the CDR3 is TGCGCCAGCAGCCAAGATCTGGAGAAGGGTCTCGATCCCTACGAGCAGTACTTC. It encodes CASSQDLEKGLDPYEQYF.